This T cell receptor (beta chain) was profiled in a study of technical replicates of blood from a few donors. Trimming removed 3 bases from V and 3 bases from J, with 13 bases in between. The germline V gene has CDR1 SGHTA and CDR2 FQGTGA. This CDR3 has 15 amino acids. Sequencing was performed with immunoSEQ multiplex PCR; in TCRdb, only in-frame clones are kept and a portion is missing. Among some 48,000 clones, about 90% were seen once, and the ten largest hold 3% to 4%. The chain is built from TRBV7-3 and TRBJ2-3, with TRBD2 as a possible D gene (6 bases). The clonotype originates from a human donor in good health. Some clones in this sample may be carry-over from other donors' samples. Input material: PBMCs. The DNA for the CDR3 is TGTGCCAGCAGCTTTGTGGCGGGGCCGACAGATACGCAGTATTTT. Encoded protein: CASSFVAGPTDTQYF.